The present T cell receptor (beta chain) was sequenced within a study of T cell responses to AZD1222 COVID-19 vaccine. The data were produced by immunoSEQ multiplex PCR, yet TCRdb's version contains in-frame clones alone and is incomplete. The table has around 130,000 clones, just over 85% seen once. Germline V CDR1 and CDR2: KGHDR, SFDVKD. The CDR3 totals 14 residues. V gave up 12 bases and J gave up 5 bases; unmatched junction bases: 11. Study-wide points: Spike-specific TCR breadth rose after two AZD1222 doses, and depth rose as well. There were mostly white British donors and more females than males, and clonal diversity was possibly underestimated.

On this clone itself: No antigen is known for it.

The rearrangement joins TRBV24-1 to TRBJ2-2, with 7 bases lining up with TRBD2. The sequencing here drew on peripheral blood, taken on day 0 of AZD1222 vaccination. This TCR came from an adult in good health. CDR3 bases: TGTGCCGCCCGGGCGGGAGATGAGACCGGGGAGCTGTTTTTT. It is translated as CAARAGDETGELFF.